The clone carrying this TCR beta chain was recorded a few times. Its antigen is unknown. These data belong to a study of CD8 T cells in ankylosing spondylitis. Study-wide results and limits: Characteristic, it appeared, of ankylosing spondylitis blood was a TCR beta motif of 7 or 8 highly homologous variants.

The J segment lost 0 bases and the V segment lost 1 base, leaving 2 bases of the junction unmatched. The CDR3 runs to 16 residues. From germline, CDR1 is SGHAT and CDR2 FQNNGV. In TCRdb, the 5' RACE reads were re-called with MiXCR into one record per CDR3 protein. Of roughly 670,000 distinct CDR3 sequences listed, under 20% were seen once; the top ten hold over 15%. The TCR was taken from a male donor with ankylosing spondylitis. The chain carries TRBV11-2 and TRBJ2-2; TRBD2 matches 7 bases. Sequences were obtained from blood, either unsorted or a sorted T cell fraction (not recorded which). The CDR3 sequence is CASSLVAGANTGELFF. As DNA, the CDR3 is TGTGCCAGCAGCTTAGTTGCGGGGGCGAACACCGGGGAGCTGTTTTTT.